Below, 27 T cell receptor beta chains from the same sample are listed, as sequenced in a study of T cell clonotyping in hematopoietic cell transplantation. Sequencing was performed with immunoSEQ multiplex PCR; in TCRdb, only in-frame clones are kept and a portion is missing. The sample lists fewer than 45,000 clones; roughly 88% were seen once. The specimen was peripheral blood mononuclear cells. These receptors came from a woman in her forties in good health. Some clones in this sample may be carry-over from other donors' samples.

The V gene is TRBV2, the J gene TRBJ2-7; no clear D gene. CDR1 is SNHLY, CDR2 FYNNEI, per germline. The CDR3 length is 13 residues. V lost 4 bases and J 2 bases, leaving 9 bases between the germline ends. Here the CDR3 reads CASSGAAPYEQYF. CDR3 bases: TGTGCCAGCAGTGGGGCGGCCCCCTACGAGCAGTACTTC.

This clone was found once. The rearrangement joins TRBV7-9 to TRBJ1-3; D is unresolved. Germline CDR1 SEHNR, CDR2 FQNEAQ (reference sequence). The V gene lost 2 bases and the J gene lost 0 bases, with 5 bases spanning the gap. The CDR3 consists of 14 residues. The CDR3 coding sequence is TGTGCCAGCAGCTTACAGGTCTCTGGAAACACCATATATTTT. Its translation: CASSLQVSGNTIYF.

The J gene is TRBJ2-7, the V gene TRBV5-1; the match to TRBD2 covers 9 bases. Germline CDR1 is SGHRS and CDR2 is YFSETQ. This CDR3 is built from 16 residues. V dropped 5 bases and J dropped 7; count of bases not matched to a gene: 16. This CDR3 reads CASRRGQAGGSGEQYF. DNA for the CDR3: TGCGCCAGCAGGCGGGGACAAGCGGGAGGCTCGGGGGAGCAGTACTTC.

The rearrangement links TRBV16 to TRBJ2-7; no definite D call. V was shortened by 4 bases and J by 9 bases, with 16 bases between the two germline ends. Germline-derived CDR1 and CDR2 are KGHSY and FQNENV. This CDR3 region has 13 residues. The CDR3 coding sequence is TGTGCCAGCAGCCTTCCCTCGGGTGCACGGCAGTACTTC. It is translated as CASSLPSGARQYF. Complete variable domain (other parts from reference TRBV16 and TRBJ2-7): GEEVAQTPKHLVRGEGQKAKLYCAPIKGHSYVFWYQQVLKNEFKFLISFQNENVFDETGMPKERFSAKCLPNSPCSLEIQATKLEDSAVYFCASSLPSGARQYFGPGTRLTVT.

This clone appeared a few times. The chain couples TRBV2 to TRBJ2-7, with D possibly being TRBD1 (7 bases). The CDR3 sequence is 15 residues long. V lost 6 bases and J lost 5, with 20 bases in between. Per germline, CDR1 SNHLY and CDR2 FYNNEI. The DNA of the CDR3 is TGTGCCAGCAGCCGGAGGGGGACAGATCTCGACGAGCAGTACTTC. Its translation: CASSRRGTDLDEQYF.

This clone occurred a few times. This sequence joins TRBV2 and TRBJ2-7; TRBD1 matches 7 bases. The germline CDR1 and CDR2 sequences are SNHLY and FYNNEI. The CDR3 has 14 residues. V dropped 2 bases and J dropped 2; count of bases not matched to a gene: 3. Here the CDR3 DNA reads TGTGCCAGCAGTGAAAACAGGGGACCCTACGAGCAGTACTTC. This translates into CASSENRGPYEQYF.

The chain uses TRBV5-1 and TRBJ2-2, with 9 bases aligning to TRBD2. The CDR3 is 17 amino acids. V was clipped by 0 bases and J by 1 base; unmatched bases: 4. Germline V CDR1 and CDR2: SGHRS, YFSETQ. The CDR3 here is CASSLAVAGVNTGELFF. In DNA, the CDR3 is TGCGCCAGCAGCTTGGCGGTAGCGGGGGTGAACACCGGGGAGCTGTTTTTT.

This clone was seen once. The J gene is TRBJ1-1, the V gene TRBV6-6; weak D call: TRBD1 (5 bases). Germline V lookup: CDR1 MNHNY, CDR2 SVGAGI (reference sequence). The V gene lost 7 bases and the J gene lost 4 bases, with 13 bases spanning the gap. This CDR3 comprises 13 residues. CDR3 loop: CASTLIGGTEAFF. The CDR3 bases are TGTGCCAGCACCTTAATCGGGGGCACTGAAGCTTTCTTT.

V gene TRBV6-1 combines with J gene TRBJ2-5; 8 nucleotides match TRBD2. V was clipped by 8 bases and J by 5 bases; unmatched bases: 4. This CDR3 has 12 residues. Per germline, CDR1 MNHNS and CDR2 SASEGT. Written as DNA, the CDR3 is TGTGCCAGCGACACGGGGGGGGAGACCCAGTACTTC. It codes for CASDTGGETQYF.

The chain links TRBV30 to TRBJ1-2, with D unresolved. CDR3 length equals 13 residues. V was pared by 3 bases and J by 7 bases, with 15 bases between. Germline lookup yields CDR1 GTSNPN and CDR2 SVGIG (reference sequence). The CDR3 DNA reads TGTGCCTGGAGGACTAGTTCGGTGGGTGGCTACACCTTC. Its translation: CAWRTSSVGGYTF.

About this clone itself: Other DNA sequences in the sample encode the same CDR3. This sequence joins TRBV9 and TRBJ1-3; D is undetermined. The CDR3 covers 15 residues. Germline V CDR1 and CDR2: SGDLS, YYNGEE. V was cut by 0 bases and J by 2 bases, with 9 bases left in between. CDR3 DNA sequence: TGTGCCAGCAGCGTAGATGGACGCCCTGGAAACACCATATATTTT. This encodes CASSVDGRPGNTIYF.

CDR3 sequence reads: CAWRETGETEAFF. CDR3 coding DNA: TGTGCCTGGAGGGAAACAGGGGAGACTGAAGCTTTCTTT. This chain joins TRBV30 and TRBJ1-1, with 7 bases aligning to TRBD1. The germline CDR1 and CDR2 sequences are GTSNPN and SVGIG (reference sequence). The CDR3 contains 13 residues. V shed 3 bases, J shed 5 bases, and the junction held 6 bases outside the gene matches.

This sequence joins TRBV4-3 and TRBJ1-3; D possibly corresponds to TRBD1 (5 bases). The germline gives CDR1 LGHNA, CDR2 YSLEER. This CDR3 spans 14 amino acids. V shed 4 bases and J shed 4 bases, with 11 bases lying between them. Here the CDR3 DNA reads TGCGCCAGCAGCCCAGGGACTAGGGGAAACACCATATATTTT. This gives the protein CASSPGTRGNTIYF.

CDR3 DNA: TGTGCCAGCAGCGTAGGTGCCTATCTAGGCACAGATACGCAGTATTTT. Its translation is CASSVGAYLGTDTQYF. The chain employs TRBV9 and TRBJ2-3, with D unclear. This CDR3 has 16 amino acids. Trimming shortened V by 0 bases and J by 1 base, and 12 bases separated the two germline ends. The germline gives CDR1 SGDLS, CDR2 YYNGEE.

The table lists this clone with a count of one. The chain links TRBV7-3 to TRBJ2-1; 12 bases are shared with TRBD2. The V and J ends lost 4 bases and 8 bases, in that order; junction bases with no gene match: 3. There are 14 residues in the CDR3. Germline CDR1 SGHTA, CDR2 FQGTGA. In DNA form, the CDR3 reads TGTGCCAGCAGCTGGACTAGCGGGGACTATGAGCAGTTCTTC. It is translated as CASSWTSGDYEQFF. Variable domain in full (rest from reference TRBV7-3 and TRBJ2-1): GAGVSQTPSNKVTEKGKYVELRCDPISGHTALYWYRQSLGQGPEFLIYFQGTGAADDSGLPNDRFFAVRPEGSVSTLKIQRTERGDSAVYLCASSWTSGDYEQFFGPGTRLTVL.

This chain connects TRBV4-3 to TRBJ1-1, with D perhaps matching TRBD1 (6 bases). This CDR3 has 13 amino acids. The ends were cut back, 0 bases at V and 8 bases at J, with 10 bases in the middle. Germline V lookup: CDR1 LGHNA, CDR2 YSLEER. CDR3 amino acids: CASSQDRGLEAFF. The DNA for the CDR3 is TGCGCCAGCAGCCAAGATCGGGGGCTAGAAGCTTTCTTT.

V and J are TRBV25-1 and TRBJ2-3; D call uncertain. This CDR3 spans 13 amino acids. Germline V gives CDR1 MGHDK, CDR2 SYGVNS. Trimming removed 3 bases at V and 4 bases at J, with 8 bases between. This chain's CDR3 is CASSDFGADTQYF. Here the CDR3 DNA reads TGTGCCAGCAGTGATTTTGGCGCAGATACGCAGTATTTT.

The V call is TRBV10-3, the J call TRBJ2-6; D unresolved. The CDR3 runs to 15 residues. V lost 10 bases and J lost 0, with 13 bases in between. The germline gives CDR1 ENHRY, CDR2 SYGVKD. CDR3: CATSTPDSGANVLTF. The CDR3 bases are TGTGCCACTTCTACCCCGGACTCTGGGGCCAACGTCCTGACTTTC.

The rearrangement uses TRBV9 and TRBJ2-7; a possible D gene is TRBD1 (6 bases). CDR1 and CDR2 from the germline V gene are SGDLS and YYNGEE. This CDR3 has 15 residues. V was trimmed by 3 bases and J by 0 bases, leaving 13 bases between them. For the CDR3, the DNA is TGTGCCAGCAGCGCTCCAGGGGATAACTCCTACGAGCAGTACTTC. Encoded protein: CASSAPGDNSYEQYF.

This clone showed up just a few times. The rearrangement uses TRBV6-1 and TRBJ2-5; D gene unclear. The V and J ends lost 7 bases and 4 bases respectively, with 13 bases between them. This CDR3 region has 13 residues. Germline values: CDR1 MNHNS, CDR2 SASEGT. This chain's CDR3 is CASIQNPGETQYF. In DNA form, the CDR3 reads TGTGCCAGCATTCAGAACCCAGGAGAGACCCAGTACTTC.

The V and J genes are TRBV6-6 and TRBJ2-7; no firm D call. V shed 0 bases and J shed 6 bases, with 6 bases lying between them. Per the germline V gene, CDR1 is MNHNY and CDR2 is SVGAGI (reference sequence). The CDR3 is 12 residues long. CDR3 amino acids: CASSYSTAEQYF. The DNA of the CDR3 is TGTGCCAGCAGTTACTCTACCGCCGAGCAGTACTTC.

V and J are TRBV6-6 and TRBJ2-7; 12 bases are shared with TRBD1. This CDR3 has 16 amino acids. V lost 8 bases to trimming and J lost 3 bases; unmatched junction nucleotides: 11. Germline CDR1 and CDR2: MNHNY and SVGAGI (reference sequence). The CDR3 is CASRGTGGSSSYEQYF. The CDR3 DNA is TGTGCCAGCCGCGGGACAGGGGGCTCTAGTAGCTACGAGCAGTACTTC.

V gene TRBV19 combines with J gene TRBJ1-1; weak D call: TRBD1 (6 bases). This CDR3 is built from 13 residues. CDR1 and CDR2 (germline): LNHDA, SQIVND (reference sequence). V was trimmed by 3 bases and J by 3 bases, leaving 8 bases between them. The CDR3 bases are TGTGCCAGTAGTATGAAGGGGGACACTGAAGCTTTCTTT. Amino acids: CASSMKGDTEAFF.

This clone was counted once. The DNA for the CDR3 is TGCGCCAGCAGCCGACAACCTTTGACTAGCGGGGGGAACAATGAGCAGTTCTTC. It translates to CASSRQPLTSGGNNEQFF. The rearrangement joins TRBV5-1 to TRBJ2-1, with TRBD2 matching 13 bases. Germline V lookup: CDR1 SGHRS, CDR2 YFSETQ. V dropped 4 bases and J dropped 5; count of bases not matched to a gene: 12. The CDR3 spans 18 residues.

V usage is TRBV7-2 and J usage is TRBJ2-4, with 7 positions matching TRBD2. The V gene end was trimmed by 5 bases and the J gene end by 6 bases; junction bases not matched to a gene: 7. The germline gives CDR1 SGHTA, CDR2 FQGNSA. The CDR3 runs to 14 residues. This CDR3 reads CASSPGGLRNIQYF. DNA of the CDR3: TGTGCCAGCAGCCCGGGGGGTTTGAGAAACATTCAGTACTTC.

Turning to this clone: The same CDR3 can be traced to other DNA sequences in this sample. The gene calls are TRBV28 and TRBJ2-7; no reliable D call. V lost 1 base and J 1 base, leaving 8 bases between the germline ends. The CDR3 consists of 14 residues. Looked up from germline, CDR1 is MDHEN and CDR2 is SYDVKM. CDR3 sequence (DNA): TGTGCCAGCAGTTTATCGGGTCCGTCCTACGAGCAGTACTTC. Its protein product is CASSLSGPSYEQYF.

The chain combines TRBV6-5 with TRBJ1-1; D is possibly TRBD1 (6 bases). CDR1 MNHEY and CDR2 SVGAGI come from the germline V gene. The CDR3 is 12 amino acids. Trimming stripped 6 bases from V and 1 base from J, with 6 bases between. The CDR3 loop reads CASRTGNTEAFF. CDR3 DNA sequence: TGTGCCAGCAGGACAGGGAACACTGAAGCTTTCTTT.